This TCR beta chain was profiled in a study of post-analysis software for immune sequencing data. As for the study in general: Included courses were relapsing-remitting and secondary progressive multiple sclerosis; progressive-relapsing multiple sclerosis was also included. General observations from the study: Controls' normalized Chao1 diversity significantly exceeded that of multiple sclerosis patients. Among 4 or 5 TRBV segments more frequent in patients than controls were TRBV5-6, TRBV5-1 and TRBV20-1.

CDR1 is DFQATT, CDR2 SNEGSKA, per germline (reference sequence). CDR3 length: 13 amino acids. Unique molecular identifiers had been added to the TCR beta cDNA libraries. The yield from about 1 to 10 million T cells was around 500,000 cDNA molecules in total. TCRdb independently ran MiXCR on the PCR reads; one entry per CDR3 protein. The sample yields a few hundred thousand distinct CDR3 sequences, around 40% seen once. Comment on this clonotype: Antigen: not known.

Source material: blood. V is TRBV20-1 and J is TRBJ2-3; D is ambiguous. This clonotype originated in a girl aged 5 to 17 with multiple sclerosis. The CDR3 DNA follows: TGCAGCGCTCAGTTGAGTTTCGAGGATACGCAGTATTTT. Its protein product is CSAQLSFEDTQYF.